This T cell receptor beta chain emerged from a study of low-dose radiotherapy and immunotherapy resistance in tumors. Study-wide context: Members of Cohort 1 were treated with 0.5 Gy per fraction every 2 weeks. The prescribed total PTV dose was 6.5 Gy. Cohort 2 patients were irradiated with 1 Gy every two weeks, reaching 13 Gy over 26 weeks.

Time point indicated: before trial treatment. V shed 5 bases and J 9 bases; nucleotides not matched to a gene: 13. There are 16 residues in the CDR3. Per the germline V gene, CDR1 is LNHDA and CDR2 is SQIVND (reference sequence). This clonotype was observed at least ten times. First-strand cDNA relied on TRAV- and TRBV-specific primers spanning alpha and beta chains. With a V-primer adapter and a constant-region primer, TCRs were amplified for roughly 21 PCR cycles. TCRdb re-analysed the reads in MiXCR, keeping a single row per CDR3 protein. The sample contains around 76,000 distinct CDR3 sequences, 30% to 40% of which appear only once.

This TCR was sampled from a female donor with ovarian cancer. Sample: PBMCs, taken before treatment. This chain links TRBV19 with TRBJ2-5; TRBD2 aligns across 12 bases. DNA of the CDR3: TGTGCCAGTAGTCCCCGGACTAGCGGGACAGGTCCGTCCCAGTACTTC. This codes for CASSPRTSGTGPSQYF.